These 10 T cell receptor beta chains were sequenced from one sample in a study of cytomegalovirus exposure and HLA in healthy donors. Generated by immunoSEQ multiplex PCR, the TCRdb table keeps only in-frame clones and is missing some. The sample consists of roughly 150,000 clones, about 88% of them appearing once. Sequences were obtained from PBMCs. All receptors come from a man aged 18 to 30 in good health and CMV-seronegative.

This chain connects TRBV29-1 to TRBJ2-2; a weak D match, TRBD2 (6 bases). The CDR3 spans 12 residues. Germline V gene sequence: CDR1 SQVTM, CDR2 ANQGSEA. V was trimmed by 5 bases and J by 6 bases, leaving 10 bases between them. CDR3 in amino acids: CSVLGGAGELFF. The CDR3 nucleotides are TGCAGCGTTCTTGGAGGGGCCGGGGAGCTGTTTTTT.

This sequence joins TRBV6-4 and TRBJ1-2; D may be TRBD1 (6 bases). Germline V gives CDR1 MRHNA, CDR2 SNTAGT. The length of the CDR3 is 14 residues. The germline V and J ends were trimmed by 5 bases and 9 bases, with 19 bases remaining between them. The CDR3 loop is CASSSSTGSISYTF. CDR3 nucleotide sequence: TGTGCCAGCAGTAGCTCGACAGGATCAATAAGCTACACCTTC.

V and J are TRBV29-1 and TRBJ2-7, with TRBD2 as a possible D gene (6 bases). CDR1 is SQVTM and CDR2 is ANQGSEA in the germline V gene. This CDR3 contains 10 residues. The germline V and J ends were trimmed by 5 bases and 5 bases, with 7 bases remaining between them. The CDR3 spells CSVTGDEQYF. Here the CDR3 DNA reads TGCAGCGTTACGGGGGACGAGCAGTACTTC.

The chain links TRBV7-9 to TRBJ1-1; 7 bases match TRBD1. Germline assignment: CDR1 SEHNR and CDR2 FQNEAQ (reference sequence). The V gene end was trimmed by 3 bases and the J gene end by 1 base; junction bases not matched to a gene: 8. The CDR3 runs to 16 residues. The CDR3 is CASSFPVTGKNTEAFF. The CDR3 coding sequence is TGTGCCAGCAGCTTCCCCGTGACAGGGAAGAACACTGAAGCTTTCTTT.

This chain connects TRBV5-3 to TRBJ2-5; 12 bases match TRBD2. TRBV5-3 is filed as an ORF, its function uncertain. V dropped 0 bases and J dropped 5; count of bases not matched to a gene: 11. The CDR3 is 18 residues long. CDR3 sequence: CARSLVLLAGGSWETQYF. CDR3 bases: TGTGCCAGAAGCTTGGTTTTACTAGCGGGAGGAAGCTGGGAGACCCAGTACTTC.

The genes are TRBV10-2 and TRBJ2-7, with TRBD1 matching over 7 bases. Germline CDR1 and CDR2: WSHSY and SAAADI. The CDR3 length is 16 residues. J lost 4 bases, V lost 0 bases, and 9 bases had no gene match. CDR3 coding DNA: TGCGCCAGCAGTGAGTCAACCTTAGACAGGGAATACGAGCAGTACTTC. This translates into CASSESTLDREYEQYF.

The CDR3 reads CSAGASSGRTGELFF. Written as DNA, the CDR3 is TGCAGCGCCGGGGCGTCTAGCGGGAGGACGGGGGAGCTGTTTTTT. This chain uses TRBV29-1 with TRBJ2-2, with 11 bases that match TRBD2. The CDR3 loop spans 15 amino acids. Germline loops: CDR1 SQVTM, CDR2 ANQGSEA. V trimming: 7 bases; J trimming: 8 bases; junction bases outside the gene matches: 12.

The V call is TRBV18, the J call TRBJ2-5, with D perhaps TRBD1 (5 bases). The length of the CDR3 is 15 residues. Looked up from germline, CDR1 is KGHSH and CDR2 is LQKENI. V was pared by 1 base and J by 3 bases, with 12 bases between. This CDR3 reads CASSPRDDSKETQYF. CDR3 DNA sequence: TGTGCCAGCTCACCACGTGACGACAGTAAAGAGACCCAGTACTTC.

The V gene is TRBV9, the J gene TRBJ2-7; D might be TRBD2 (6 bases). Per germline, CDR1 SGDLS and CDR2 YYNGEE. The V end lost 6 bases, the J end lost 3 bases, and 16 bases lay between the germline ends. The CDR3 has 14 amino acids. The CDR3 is CASTKGDSNYEQYF. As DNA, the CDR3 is TGTGCCAGCACCAAAGGGGACTCGAACTACGAGCAGTACTTC.

The CDR3: CASSPSGTGGKINPAFF. CDR3 in DNA: TGTGCCAGCAGCCCTTCGGGGACAGGGGGCAAGATCAATCCGGCTTTCTTT. V and J are TRBV14 and TRBJ1-1; 12 bases agree with TRBD1. Germline V gene sequence: CDR1 SGHDN, CDR2 FVKESK. The CDR3 totals 17 residues. The V gene end was trimmed by 4 bases and the J gene end by 11 bases; junction bases not matched to a gene: 17.